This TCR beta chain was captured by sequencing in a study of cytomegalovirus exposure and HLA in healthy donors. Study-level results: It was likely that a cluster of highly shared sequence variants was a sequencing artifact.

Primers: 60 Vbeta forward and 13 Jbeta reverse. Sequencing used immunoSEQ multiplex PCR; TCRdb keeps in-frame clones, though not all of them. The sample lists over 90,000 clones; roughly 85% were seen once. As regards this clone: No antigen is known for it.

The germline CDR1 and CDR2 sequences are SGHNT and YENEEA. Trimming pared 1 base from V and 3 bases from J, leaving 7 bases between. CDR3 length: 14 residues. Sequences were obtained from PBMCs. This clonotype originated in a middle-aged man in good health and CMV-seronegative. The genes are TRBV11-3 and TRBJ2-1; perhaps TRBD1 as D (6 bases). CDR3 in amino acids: CASSLAQGYNEQFF. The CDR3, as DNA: TGTGCCAGCAGCTTAGCACAGGGCTACAATGAGCAGTTCTTC.